The rows below give T cell receptor beta chains drawn from one sample of a study of OX40 agonist ivuxolimab in advanced cancers. Repertoires were generated with immunoSEQ multiplex PCR, while TCRdb's copy carries only in-frame clones and drops some. The sample lists 90,000 to 100,000 clones, 75% to 90% occurring once. The sequencing here drew on CD4+ or CD8+ T cells sorted from blood, taken in a trial of the OX40 agonist ivuxolimab. Receptors originate from an adult with an advanced solid tumor such as melanoma, head and neck, liver or kidney cancer. The CDR3 runs from the conserved cysteine through the conserved F or W. A D gene is named only where the DNA matches it firmly. Some rows mark clone size as missing; the rest say once, few, many or name a class of expanded clone.

size: NA; D: NA; J: TRBJ1-1; V: TRBV7-9; CDR3: CASSLEVRAEAFF; DNA: TGTGCCAGCAGCTTAGAGGTACGGGCTGAAGCTTTCTTT
size: NA; D: TRBD2; J: TRBJ2-1; V: TRBV5-1; CDR3: CASSFQDWTGGRLSEQFF; DNA: TGCGCCAGCAGCTTTCAGGACTGGACGGGCGGGAGACTTAGTGAGCAGTTCTTC
size: NA; D: NA; J: TRBJ2-7; V: TRBV30; CDR3: CAWSVGTAPYEQYF; DNA: TGTGCCTGGAGTGTAGGGACGGCACCCTACGAGCAGTACTTC
size: NA; D: TRBD1; J: TRBJ1-1; V: TRBV18; CDR3: CASSPPPKQGDAFF; DNA: TGTGCCAGCTCACCACCGCCCAAACAGGGGGACGCTTTCTTT
size: NA; D: TRBD1; J: TRBJ2-6; V: TRBV11-1; CDR3: CASRRDRAGANVLTF; DNA: TGTGCCAGCAGGAGGGACAGGGCTGGGGCCAACGTCCTGACTTTC
size: NA; D: TRBD2; J: TRBJ2-3; V: TRBV5-1; CDR3: CASSPGLAGGIDTQYF; DNA: TGCGCCAGCAGCCCAGGACTAGCGGGAGGGATAGATACGCAGTATTTT
size: NA; D: TRBD1; J: TRBJ1-1; V: TRBV7-2; CDR3: CASSSRRGQGTNTEAFF; DNA: TGTGCCAGCAGCTCTCGTAGGGGACAGGGTACGAACACTGAAGCTTTCTTT
size: NA; D: NA; J: TRBJ1-6; V: TRBV11-3; CDR3: CASSLAQDSPLHF; DNA: TGTGCCAGCAGCTTAGCACAGGATTCACCCCTCCACTTT
size: NA; D: NA; J: TRBJ1-2; V: TRBV28; CDR3: CASLPGGGGVYGYTF; DNA: TGTGCCAGCCTCCCAGGCGGGGGGGGAGTCTATGGCTACACCTTC
size: NA; D: NA; J: TRBJ2-1; V: TRBV11-2; CDR3: CASSLGRGGHNEQFF; DNA: TGTGCCAGCAGCTTGGGCAGGGGGGGTCACAATGAGCAGTTCTTC
size: NA; D: TRBD2; J: TRBJ2-5; V: TRBV11-1; CDR3: CASSLEGLVPKETQYF; DNA: TGTGCCAGCAGCTTAGAAGGACTAGTCCCCAAAGAGACCCAGTACTTC
size: NA; D: NA; J: TRBJ1-5; V: TRBV6-5; CDR3: CASTRYRYNQPQHF; DNA: TGTGCCAGCACTCGCTACAGGTACAATCAGCCCCAGCATTTT
size: NA; D: NA; J: TRBJ2-5; V: TRBV6-1; CDR3: CASSQQIGAETQYF; DNA: TGTGCCAGCAGCCAGCAAATTGGGGCGGAGACCCAGTACTTC
size: NA; D: TRBD1; J: TRBJ1-2; V: TRBV19; CDR3: CASSSSPWTGGSYTF; DNA: TGTGCCAGTAGTTCCTCACCCTGGACAGGGGGAAGCTACACCTTC
size: NA; D: TRBD1; J: TRBJ2-5; V: TRBV28; CDR3: CASSAGQGVLEETQYF; DNA: TGTGCCAGCAGCGCGGGACAGGGCGTATTAGAAGAGACCCAGTACTTC
size: NA; D: NA; J: TRBJ2-1; V: TRBV9; CDR3: CASSVSTGSYNEQFF; DNA: TGTGCCAGCAGCGTAAGTACGGGTTCCTACAATGAGCAGTTCTTC
size: NA; D: NA; J: TRBJ2-3; V: TRBV5-1; CDR3: CASSLGRRGDTDTQYF; DNA: TGCGCCAGCAGCTTGGGTCGCAGGGGGGACACAGATACGCAGTATTTT
size: NA; D: NA; J: TRBJ2-7; V: TRBV27; CDR3: CASSFSSNRAEQYF; DNA: TGTGCCAGCAGTTTTTCCTCCAACAGGGCCGAGCAGTACTTC
size: NA; D: TRBD1; J: TRBJ2-2; V: TRBV6-6; CDR3: CASRMGQPTGELFF; DNA: TGTGCCAGCAGGATGGGACAGCCCACCGGGGAGCTGTTTTTT
size: NA; D: TRBD2; J: TRBJ2-1; V: TRBV5-1; CDR3: CASSPRQREDHNEQFF; DNA: TGCGCCAGCAGCCCTCGGCAGCGGGAGGACCACAATGAGCAGTTCTTC
size: NA; D: TRBD2; J: TRBJ2-5; V: TRBV7-8; CDR3: CASSLLAGGRETQYF; DNA: TGTGCCAGCAGCTTATTAGCGGGGGGGCGAGAGACCCAGTACTTC
size: NA; D: TRBD1; J: TRBJ1-4; V: TRBV5-1; CDR3: CASSNGQGSGREKLFF; DNA: TGCGCCAGCAGCAACGGACAGGGATCGGGTAGGGAAAAACTGTTTTTT
size: NA; D: TRBD2; J: TRBJ2-2; V: TRBV6-5; CDR3: CASSYPPGLDDGELFF; DNA: TGTGCCAGCAGTTACCCGCCAGGACTAGATGACGGGGAGCTGTTTTTT
size: once; D: TRBD2; J: TRBJ2-7; V: TRBV28; CDR3: CATGGGAYEQYF; DNA: TGTGCCACGGGGGGAGGGGCCTACGAGCAGTACTTC
size: NA; D: NA; J: TRBJ2-6; V: TRBV21-1; CDR3: CASSNAATEKNSGANVLTF; DNA: TGTGCCAGCAGCAACGCCGCGACCGAGAAGAACTCTGGGGCCAACGTCCTGACTTTC
size: NA; D: TRBD1; J: TRBJ2-2; V: TRBV7-3; CDR3: CASSSIPGTGLNTGELFF; DNA: TGTGCCAGCAGCTCCATTCCCGGGACAGGGTTGAACACCGGGGAGCTGTTTTTT
size: NA; D: NA; J: TRBJ1-1; V: TRBV6-5; CDR3: CASSISGGSNTEAFF; DNA: TGTGCCAGCAGTATCTCCGGGGGGTCGAACACTGAAGCTTTCTTT
size: NA; D: TRBD1; J: TRBJ1-1; V: TRBV28; CDR3: CASSTAGTGPNTEAFF; DNA: TGTGCCAGCAGCACTGCCGGGACAGGGCCGAACACTGAAGCTTTCTTT
size: few; D: NA; J: TRBJ1-6; V: TRBV30; CDR3: CAWGAPPSYNSPLHF; DNA: TGTGCCTGGGGAGCGCCTCCGTCCTATAATTCACCCCTCCACTTT
size: NA; D: NA; J: TRBJ2-3; V: TRBV7-2; CDR3: CASSPAVATDTQYF; DNA: TGTGCCAGCAGCCCGGCGGTAGCTACAGATACGCAGTATTTT
size: NA; D: NA; J: TRBJ1-5; V: TRBV7-2; CDR3: CASSIQGSQPQHF; DNA: TGTGCCAGCAGCATTCAGGGGAGTCAGCCCCAGCATTTT
size: once; D: TRBD2; J: TRBJ2-7; V: TRBV18; CDR3: CASSPGTSGLTPYEQYF; DNA: TGTGCCAGCTCTCCCGGGACTAGCGGGCTTACCCCCTACGAGCAGTACTTC
size: NA; D: TRBD1; J: TRBJ1-1; V: TRBV11-2; CDR3: CASSFSGQVGAFF; DNA: TGTGCCAGCAGCTTCTCCGGACAGGTTGGGGCTTTCTTT
size: NA; D: NA; J: TRBJ2-2; V: TRBV18; CDR3: CASSPGENTGELFF; DNA: TGTGCCAGCTCACCAGGGGAGAACACCGGGGAGCTGTTTTTT
size: NA; D: NA; J: TRBJ1-4; V: TRBV6-5; CDR3: CASSYTGYNEKLFF; DNA: TGTGCCAGCAGTTATACAGGATATAATGAAAAACTGTTTTTT
size: NA; D: NA; J: TRBJ2-5; V: TRBV5-1; CDR3: CASSLFAQGGQETQYF; DNA: TGCGCCAGCAGCTTGTTTGCCCAGGGCGGGCAAGAGACCCAGTACTTC
size: NA; D: NA; J: TRBJ1-1; V: TRBV29-1; CDR3: CSVEDPGVTEAFF; DNA: TGCAGCGTTGAGGACCCCGGTGTCACTGAAGCTTTCTTT
size: NA; D: TRBD2; J: TRBJ2-3; V: TRBV11-2; CDR3: CASSSLAGGRDTQYF; DNA: TGTGCCAGCAGCTCACTAGCGGGAGGGCGAGATACGCAGTATTTT
size: few; D: TRBD1; J: TRBJ2-5; V: TRBV4-1; CDR3: CASSPLVGRGLGETQYF; DNA: TGCGCCAGCAGCCCCCTAGTAGGCAGGGGGCTCGGAGAGACCCAGTACTTC